Sequencing of this T cell receptor beta chain was carried out in a study of T-cell memory formation after mild COVID-19. TCRdb re-analysed the 5' RACE reads in MiXCR, keeping a single row per CDR3 protein. The table has about 100,000 distinct CDR3 sequences, more than 9.5% seen once. Study-wide findings and caveats: Chiefly within CM and EM were the contracting CD4+ clones; CD8+ ones were within EMRA. The study found balanced CD4/CD8 in clones contracting day 15 to 85 and a CD4+ lean in later expanders. Second-wave clones with a day 37 peak had unconfirmed SARS-CoV-2 specificity.

This clonotype showed up just a few times. Its antigen remains unknown. Germline assignment: CDR1 LGHNA and CDR2 YSLEER. V lost 3 bases and J lost 3; bases outside the gene matches: 4. This CDR3 spans 16 amino acids. The chain links TRBV4-3 to TRBJ2-2; 10 bases match TRBD1. The sample was PBMCs or a T cell subset sorted from them (not recorded which). The TCR was taken from a man aged 18 to 29 who had mild COVID-19 (a few samples of this study predate the infection). Cell type and time point are not known. CDR3 loop: CASSQTGGSYTGELFF. The CDR3 DNA reads as TGCGCCAGCAGCCAGACAGGGGGCTCGTACACCGGGGAGCTGTTTTTT.